A selection of T cell receptor beta chains follows, all from one sample in a study of neurological immune-mediated disorders. TCRdb called the 5' RACE reads again in MiXCR, with one record for every CDR3 protein. The sample comprises about 58,000 distinct CDR3 sequences, around 3.9% of which are singletons, and less than 2% rests with the top ten. Sequencing input: PBMCs. These receptor sequences come from a man under 40 with multiple sclerosis. Each CDR3 is given without its conserved first and last residue. The order of the fields is J gene, clone size, V gene, CDR3 protein. Rows may omit the clone size; those that give it use once, few, many or a size class.

J gene: TRBJ2-2; clone size: many; V gene: TRBV9; CDR3 protein: ASSVSGIRSNTGELF
J gene: TRBJ1-5; clone size: many; V gene: TRBV3-1; CDR3 protein: ASSRATGGRNQPQN
J gene: TRBJ2-7; clone size: many; V gene: TRBV12-3/TRBV12-4; CDR3 protein: ASSITQGYEQY
J gene: TRBJ2-1; clone size: many; V gene: TRBV5-5; CDR3 protein: ASSLGGGPYNEQF
J gene: TRBJ2-3; clone size: many; V gene: TRBV20-1; CDR3 protein: SARDPQRGATDTQY
J gene: TRBJ2-1; clone size: NA; V gene: TRBV14; CDR3 protein: ASSQDPYNEQF
J gene: TRBJ2-5; clone size: many; V gene: TRBV3-1; CDR3 protein: ASSQARAIQETQY
J gene: TRBJ2-3; clone size: many; V gene: TRBV2; CDR3 protein: ASRRTGSTDTQY
J gene: TRBJ2-2; clone size: few; V gene: TRBV3-1; CDR3 protein: ASSQDHSGELF
J gene: TRBJ1-1; clone size: many; V gene: TRBV6-6; CDR3 protein: ASSYPQGASTEAF
J gene: TRBJ2-1; clone size: many; V gene: TRBV3-1; CDR3 protein: ASSPWGLLSYNEQF
J gene: TRBJ2-7; clone size: many; V gene: TRBV28; CDR3 protein: ASSPIQGSSYEQY
J gene: TRBJ2-5; clone size: many; V gene: TRBV7-2; CDR3 protein: ASSLRWAEQETQY
J gene: TRBJ1-1; clone size: many; V gene: TRBV20-1; CDR3 protein: SANPGRGVEAF
J gene: TRBJ2-1; clone size: few; V gene: TRBV7-9; CDR3 protein: ASSSGDRGRNEQF
J gene: TRBJ2-7; clone size: many; V gene: TRBV12-3/TRBV12-4; CDR3 protein: ASSLYPAPTSYEQY
J gene: TRBJ1-1; clone size: many; V gene: TRBV20-1; CDR3 protein: SARDTKNTEAF
J gene: TRBJ2-2; clone size: NA; V gene: TRBV27; CDR3 protein: ASTHDSGLGASNTGELF
J gene: TRBJ1-1; clone size: many; V gene: TRBV7-2; CDR3 protein: ASSLKASTEAF
J gene: TRBJ1-5; clone size: many; V gene: TRBV20-1; CDR3 protein: SAQHGAQKSNQPQH
J gene: TRBJ2-7; clone size: few; V gene: TRBV6-5; CDR3 protein: ASSYGISYEQY
J gene: TRBJ1-2; clone size: many; V gene: TRBV6-5; CDR3 protein: ASSYQGLGNYGYT
J gene: TRBJ2-1; clone size: many; V gene: TRBV27; CDR3 protein: ASSLRLASYNEQF
J gene: TRBJ1-2; clone size: many; V gene: TRBV5-6; CDR3 protein: ASSPDGHGYT